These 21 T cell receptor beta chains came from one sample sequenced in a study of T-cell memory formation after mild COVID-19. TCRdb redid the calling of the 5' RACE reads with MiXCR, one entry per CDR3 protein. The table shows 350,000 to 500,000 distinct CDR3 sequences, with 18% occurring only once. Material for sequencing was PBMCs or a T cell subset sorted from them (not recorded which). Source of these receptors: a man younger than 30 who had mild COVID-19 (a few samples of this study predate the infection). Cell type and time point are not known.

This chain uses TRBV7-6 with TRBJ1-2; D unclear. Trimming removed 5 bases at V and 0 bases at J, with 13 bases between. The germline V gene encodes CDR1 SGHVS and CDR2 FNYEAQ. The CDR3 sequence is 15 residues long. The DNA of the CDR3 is TGTGCCAGCAGCGCGACGGGCAGCTCTAACTATGGCTACACCTTC. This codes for CASSATGSSNYGYTF. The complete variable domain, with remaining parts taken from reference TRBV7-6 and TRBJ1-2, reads GAGVSQSPRYKVTKRGQDVALRCDPISGHVSLYWYRQALGQGPEFLTYFNYEAQQDKSGLPNDRFSAERPEGSISTLTIQRTEQRDSAMYRCASSATGSSNYGYTFGSGTRLTVV.

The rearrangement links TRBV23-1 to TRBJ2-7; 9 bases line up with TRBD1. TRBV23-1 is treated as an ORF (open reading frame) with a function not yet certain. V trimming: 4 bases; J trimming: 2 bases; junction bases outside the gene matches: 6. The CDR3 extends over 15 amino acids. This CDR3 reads CASSLRDRDAYEQYF. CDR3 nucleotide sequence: TGCGCCAGCAGTCTCCGGGACAGGGACGCCTACGAGCAGTACTTC.

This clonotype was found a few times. This CDR3 is CATAGQPNTGELFF. CDR3 sequence (DNA): TGTGCCACCGCAGGACAGCCGAACACCGGGGAGCTGTTTTTT. The chain combines TRBV24-1 with TRBJ2-2; perhaps TRBD1 as D (6 bases). The length of the CDR3 is 14 residues. Trimming took off 9 bases at V and 0 bases at J, with 10 bases between the two ends. Germline loops: CDR1 KGHDR, CDR2 SFDVKD.

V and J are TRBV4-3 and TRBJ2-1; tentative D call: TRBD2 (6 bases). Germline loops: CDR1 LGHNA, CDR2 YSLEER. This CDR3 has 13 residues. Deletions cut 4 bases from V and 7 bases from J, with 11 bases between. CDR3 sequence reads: CASSRAGLNEQFF. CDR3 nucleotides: TGCGCCAGCAGCCGTGCCGGACTAAATGAGCAGTTCTTC.

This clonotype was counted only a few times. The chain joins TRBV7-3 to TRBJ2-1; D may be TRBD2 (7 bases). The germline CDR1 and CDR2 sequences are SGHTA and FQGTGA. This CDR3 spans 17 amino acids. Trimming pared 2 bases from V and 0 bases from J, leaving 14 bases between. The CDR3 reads CASSLAGASSSYNEQFF. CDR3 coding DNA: TGTGCCAGCAGCTTAGCGGGGGCCTCTAGCTCCTACAATGAGCAGTTCTTC. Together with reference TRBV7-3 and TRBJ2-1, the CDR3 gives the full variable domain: GAGVSQTPSNKVTEKGKYVELRCDPISGHTALYWYRQSLGQGPEFLIYFQGTGAADDSGLPNDRFFAVRPEGSVSTLKIQRTERGDSAVYLCASSLAGASSSYNEQFFGPGTRLTVL.

The CDR3 nucleotides read TGTGCCAGCGAAAGTGGAGAGGACAATCAGCCCCAGCATTTT. Amino acids: CASESGEDNQPQHF. This chain connects TRBV6-2 or TRBV6-3 to TRBJ1-5; D is unresolved. Germline V gives CDR1 MNHEY, CDR2 SVGEGT. V dropped 8 bases and J dropped 3 bases, with 14 bases sitting between them. The CDR3 totals 14 residues.

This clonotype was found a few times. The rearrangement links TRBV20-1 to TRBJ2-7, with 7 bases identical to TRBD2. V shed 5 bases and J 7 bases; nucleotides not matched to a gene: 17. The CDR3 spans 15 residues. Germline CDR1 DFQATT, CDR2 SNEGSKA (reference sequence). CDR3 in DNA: TGCAGTGCTTCTAGCGGTACTTACTACAAGGGGGAGCAGTACGTC. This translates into CSASSGTYYKGEQYV.

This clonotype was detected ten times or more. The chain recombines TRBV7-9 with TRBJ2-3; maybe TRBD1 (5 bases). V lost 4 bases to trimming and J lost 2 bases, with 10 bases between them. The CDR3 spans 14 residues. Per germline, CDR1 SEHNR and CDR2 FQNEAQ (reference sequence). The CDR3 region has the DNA TGTGCCAGCAGCTCAGGGCCGCACACAGATACGCAGTATTTT. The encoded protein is CASSSGPHTDTQYF.

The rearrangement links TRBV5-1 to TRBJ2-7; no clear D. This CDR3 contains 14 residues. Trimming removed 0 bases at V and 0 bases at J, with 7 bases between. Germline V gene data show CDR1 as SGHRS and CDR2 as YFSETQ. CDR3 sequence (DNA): TGCGCCAGCAGCTTGGTAGGTGGCTCCTACGAGCAGTACGTC. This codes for CASSLVGGSYEQYV.

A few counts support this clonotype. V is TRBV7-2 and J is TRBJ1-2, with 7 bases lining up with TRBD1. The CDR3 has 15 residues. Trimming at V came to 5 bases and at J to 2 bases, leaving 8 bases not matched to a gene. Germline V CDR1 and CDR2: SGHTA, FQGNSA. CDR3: CASSPGGGANYGYTF. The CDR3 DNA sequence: TGTGCCAGCAGCCCAGGGGGAGGTGCCAACTATGGCTACACCTTC.

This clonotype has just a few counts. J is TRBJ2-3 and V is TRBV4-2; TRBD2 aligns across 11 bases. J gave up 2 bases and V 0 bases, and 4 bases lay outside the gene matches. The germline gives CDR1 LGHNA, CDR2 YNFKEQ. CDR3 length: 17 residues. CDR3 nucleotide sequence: TGTGCCAGCAGCCAAGAATTTAGCGGGGGGGCCACAGATACGCAGTATTTT. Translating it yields CASSQEFSGGATDTQYF.

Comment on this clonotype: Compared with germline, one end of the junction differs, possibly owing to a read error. The CDR3, as DNA: TGCGCCAGCTCGGAGGGGGTCAGCTCCTACACTGAGCAGTTCTTC. It is translated as CASSEGVSSYTEQFF. This rearrangement joins TRBV5-1 to TRBJ2-1; D assignment may be TRBD1 or TRBD2 (6 bases each). CDR1 SGHRS and CDR2 YFSETQ come from the germline V gene. CDR3 length: 15 residues.

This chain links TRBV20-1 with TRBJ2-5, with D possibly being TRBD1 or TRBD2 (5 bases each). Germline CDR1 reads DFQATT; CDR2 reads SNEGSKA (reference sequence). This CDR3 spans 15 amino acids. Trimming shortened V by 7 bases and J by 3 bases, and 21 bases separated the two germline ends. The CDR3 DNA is TGCAGTGTCGGGACGTTCGACGTGCTGAAAGAGACCCAGTACTTC. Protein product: CSVGTFDVLKETQYF.

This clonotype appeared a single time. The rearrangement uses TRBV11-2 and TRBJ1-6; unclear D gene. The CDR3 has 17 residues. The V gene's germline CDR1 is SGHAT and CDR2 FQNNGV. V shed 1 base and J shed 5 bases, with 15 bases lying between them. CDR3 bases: TGTGCCAGCAGCTTAGGCTGGGAGGGTGAAGATAATTCACCCCTCCACTTT. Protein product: CASSLGWEGEDNSPLHF.

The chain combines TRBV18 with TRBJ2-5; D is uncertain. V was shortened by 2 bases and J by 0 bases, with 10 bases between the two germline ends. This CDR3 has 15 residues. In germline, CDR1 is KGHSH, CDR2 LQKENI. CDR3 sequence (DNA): TGTGCCAGCTCACCAGGATTGGGGTACCAAGAGACCCAGTACTTC. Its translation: CASSPGLGYQETQYF. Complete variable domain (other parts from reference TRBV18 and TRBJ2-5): NAGVMQNPRHLVRRRGQEARLRCSPMKGHSHVYWYRQLPEEGLKFMVYLQKENIIDESGMPKERFSAEFPKEGPSILRIQQVVRGDSAAYFCASSPGLGYQETQYFGPGTRLLVL.

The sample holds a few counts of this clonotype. Here the CDR3 reads CASSLYPGLAGGYTGELFF. The CDR3, as DNA: TGCGCCAGCAGCTTGTATCCGGGACTAGCGGGGGGATACACCGGGGAGCTGTTTTTT. The chain joins TRBV5-1 to TRBJ2-2; TRBD2 agrees at 15 bases. The CDR3 is made up of 19 amino acids. Germline values: CDR1 SGHRS, CDR2 YFSETQ. The junction had 7 bases not matched to a gene; V was cut back by 1 base and J by 3 bases.

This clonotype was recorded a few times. CDR3 bases: TGCGCCAGCAGCCAAGATCATCGGCGGGGGACGGGAGATACGCAGTATTTT. Residues: CASSQDHRRGTGDTQYF. The chain uses TRBV4-1 and TRBJ2-3; TRBD2 matches at 7 bases. The CDR3 contains 17 residues. Germline lookup yields CDR1 MGHRA and CDR2 YSYEKL. The trim removed 0 bases at V and 5 bases at J, leaving 11 bases unmatched.

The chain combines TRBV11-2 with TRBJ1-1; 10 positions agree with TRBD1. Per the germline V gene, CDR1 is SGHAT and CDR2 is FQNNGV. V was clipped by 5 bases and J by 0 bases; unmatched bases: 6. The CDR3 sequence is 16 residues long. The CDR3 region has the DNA TGTGCCAGCAGCCAAGGGACAGGGGACATGAACACTGAAGCTTTCTTT. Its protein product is CASSQGTGDMNTEAFF.

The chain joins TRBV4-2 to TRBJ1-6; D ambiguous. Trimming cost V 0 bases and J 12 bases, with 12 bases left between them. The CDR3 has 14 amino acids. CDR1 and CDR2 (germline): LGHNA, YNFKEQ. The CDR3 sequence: CASSQDQTGRPLHF. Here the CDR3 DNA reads TGTGCCAGCAGCCAAGATCAGACGGGGAGACCCCTCCACTTT.

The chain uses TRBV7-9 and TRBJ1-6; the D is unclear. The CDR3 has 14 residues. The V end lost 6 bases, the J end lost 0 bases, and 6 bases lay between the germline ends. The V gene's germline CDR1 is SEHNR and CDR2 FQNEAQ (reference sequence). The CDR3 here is CASSSRSYNSPLHF. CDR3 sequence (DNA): TGTGCCAGCAGTAGCCGCTCCTATAATTCACCCCTCCACTTT. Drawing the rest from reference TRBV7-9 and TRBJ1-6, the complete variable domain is DTGVSQNPRHKITKRGQNVTFRCDPISEHNRLYWYRQTLGQGPEFLTYFQNEAQLEKSRLLSDRFSAERPKGSFSTLEIQRTEQGDSAMYLCASSSRSYNSPLHFGNGTRLTVT.

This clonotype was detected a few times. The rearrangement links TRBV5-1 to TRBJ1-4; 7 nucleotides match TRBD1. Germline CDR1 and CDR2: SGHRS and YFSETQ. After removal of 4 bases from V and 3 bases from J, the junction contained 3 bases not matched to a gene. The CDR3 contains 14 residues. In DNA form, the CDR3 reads TGCGCCAGCAGCCGTGGGACAGCTAATGAAAAACTGTTTTTT. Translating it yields CASSRGTANEKLFF.